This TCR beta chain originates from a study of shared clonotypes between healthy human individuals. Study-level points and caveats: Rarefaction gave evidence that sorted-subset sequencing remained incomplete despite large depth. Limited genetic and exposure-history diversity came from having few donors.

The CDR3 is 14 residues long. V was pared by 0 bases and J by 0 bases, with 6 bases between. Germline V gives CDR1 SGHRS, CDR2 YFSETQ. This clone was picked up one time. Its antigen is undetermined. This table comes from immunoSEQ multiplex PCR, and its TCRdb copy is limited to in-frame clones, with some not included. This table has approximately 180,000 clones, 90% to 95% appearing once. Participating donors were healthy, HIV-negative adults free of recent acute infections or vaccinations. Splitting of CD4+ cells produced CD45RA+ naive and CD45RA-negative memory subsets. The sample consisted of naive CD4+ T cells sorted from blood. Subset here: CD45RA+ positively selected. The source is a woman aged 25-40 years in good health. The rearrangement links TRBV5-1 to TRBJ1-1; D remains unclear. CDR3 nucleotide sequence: TGCGCCAGCAGCTTGGGCAGCTTGAACACTGAAGCTTTCTTT. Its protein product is CASSLGSLNTEAFF.